The 8 T cell receptor beta chains in this list originate from one sample, sequenced in a study of T-cell reconstitution after alpha-beta-depleted transplantation in children. Preparing the TCRbeta library involved the use of unique molecular identifiers. TCRdb passed the PCR reads through MiXCR, listing each CDR3 protein once. The sample shows around 370,000 distinct CDR3 sequences, 15% to 20% of them seen only once. Sequences were derived from PBMCs, mostly from graft donor cells, sampled 360 days after TCRalphabeta/CD19-depleted stem cell transplant. All receptors derive from a male patient between 2 and 10 years old who had a stem cell transplant for acute lymphoblastic leukemia, so the T cells may come from the graft donor.

The chain employs TRBV15 and TRBJ1-1, with D possibly matching TRBD1 (6 bases). Germline assignment: CDR1 LNHNV and CDR2 YYDKDF (reference sequence). The CDR3 is made up of 16 amino acids. V was shortened by 2 bases and J by 0 bases, with 13 bases between the two germline ends. The CDR3 reads CATSRSSTGMNTEAFF. The CDR3 region has the DNA TGTGCCACCAGCAGATCATCGACAGGAATGAACACTGAAGCTTTCTTT.

In its sample, this clonotype was seen many times. V is TRBV4-2 and J is TRBJ2-1; 11 bases are a match to TRBD2. The CDR3 runs to 15 residues. Trimming at V came to 4 bases and at J to 8 bases, leaving 7 bases not matched to a gene. Per germline, CDR1 LGHNA and CDR2 YNFKEQ. CDR3 nucleotides: TGTGCCAGCAGCCGAGTACTAGCGGGAGACTATGAGCAGTTCTTC. It codes for CASSRVLAGDYEQFF.

The table lists this clonotype with many counts. The V and J genes are TRBV4-2 and TRBJ2-7; 11 nucleotides line up with TRBD2. Germline values: CDR1 LGHNA, CDR2 YNFKEQ. Unmatched junction bases numbered 8, after V lost 1 base and J lost 3 bases. The CDR3 has 17 amino acids. CDR3 sequence (DNA): TGTGCCAGCAGCCAAGGGGGTATAGCGGGAGGGCTCTACGAGCAGTACTTC. As protein: CASSQGGIAGGLYEQYF.

The table lists this clonotype with many counts. This rearrangement joins TRBV27 to TRBJ2-7, with D perhaps TRBD1 (5 bases). The germline CDR1 and CDR2 sequences are MNHEY and SMNVEV (reference sequence). The CDR3 totals 13 residues. Trimming pared 3 bases from V and 6 bases from J, leaving 12 bases between. CDR3 bases: TGTGCCAGCAGTTTCGGTCCCAGGGTCGAGCAGTACTTC. Its translation is CASSFGPRVEQYF.

This clonotype was seen only a few times. The rearrangement joins TRBV29-1 to TRBJ2-5; the match to TRBD1 covers 7 bases. The J segment lost 11 bases and the V segment lost 4 bases, leaving 10 bases of the junction unmatched. This CDR3 is 12 amino acids long. CDR1 SQVTM and CDR2 ANQGSEA come from the germline V gene. The CDR3 sequence: CSVAGQALGQYF. In DNA form, the CDR3 reads TGCAGCGTTGCTGGACAGGCCCTCGGACAGTACTTC.

The rearrangement links TRBV7-2 to TRBJ2-7; 11 bases line up with TRBD2. The germline gives CDR1 SGHTA, CDR2 FQGNSA. The trim removed 4 bases at V and 2 bases at J, leaving 7 bases unmatched. CDR3 size: 16 residues. The CDR3 here is CASSWGTSGAPYEQYF. CDR3 sequence (DNA): TGTGCCAGCAGCTGGGGGACTAGCGGAGCACCCTACGAGCAGTACTTC.

The chain links TRBV19 to TRBJ2-7, with unresolved D. The CDR3 is made up of 13 amino acids. Germline V lookup: CDR1 LNHDA, CDR2 SQIVND (reference sequence). V was clipped by 1 base and J by 3 bases, with 7 bases between them. DNA of the CDR3: TGTGCCAGTAGTATAGGGCCGAACTACGAGCAGTACTTC. Its translation: CASSIGPNYEQYF.

This clonotype was picked up a small number of times. The rearrangement joins TRBV2 to TRBJ2-7; D is possibly TRBD2 (5 bases). Germline CDR1 and CDR2: SNHLY and FYNNEI. V was shortened by 5 bases and J by 6 bases, with 14 bases between the two germline ends. The CDR3 runs 13 residues. CDR3 sequence (DNA): TGTGCCAGCAGTCGGAGCGGCTGGTTCGAGCAGTACTTC. Its translation is CASSRSGWFEQYF.